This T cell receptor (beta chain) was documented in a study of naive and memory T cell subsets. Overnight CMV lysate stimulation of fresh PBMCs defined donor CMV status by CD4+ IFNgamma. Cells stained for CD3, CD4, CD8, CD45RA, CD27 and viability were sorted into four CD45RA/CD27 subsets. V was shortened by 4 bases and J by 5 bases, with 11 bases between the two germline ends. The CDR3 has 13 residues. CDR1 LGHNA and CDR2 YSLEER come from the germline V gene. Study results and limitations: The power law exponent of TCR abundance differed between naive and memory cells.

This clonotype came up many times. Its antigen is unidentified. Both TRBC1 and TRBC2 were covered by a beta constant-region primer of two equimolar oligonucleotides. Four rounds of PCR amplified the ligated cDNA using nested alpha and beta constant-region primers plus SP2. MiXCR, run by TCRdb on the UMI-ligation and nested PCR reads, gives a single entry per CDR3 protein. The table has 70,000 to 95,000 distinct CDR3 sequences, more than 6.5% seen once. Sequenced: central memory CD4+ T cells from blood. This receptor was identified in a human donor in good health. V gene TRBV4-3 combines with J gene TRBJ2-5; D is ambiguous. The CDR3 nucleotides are TGCGCCAGCAGCCGAAGGCTGCGGGAGACCCAGTACTTC. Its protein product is CASSRRLRETQYF.